The clone carrying this TCR beta chain came up a few times. The antigen is unknown. The CDR3 runs to 17 residues. Germline CDR1 is SQVTM and CDR2 is ANQGSEA. The ends lost 5 bases at V and 4 bases at J; junction bases unmatched: 14. Investigators took approximately 10 milliliters of peripheral blood from every donor. This sample stems from a study of blood T cells in healthy people across ages. Looking at the study overall: Per every two T cells, about one barcoded beta molecule was captured by template switching.

A second about 7 to 11 cycle PCR used barcoded and J-beta primers. TCRdb re-analysed the 5' RACE reads in MiXCR, keeping a single row per CDR3 protein. The sample has approximately 690,000 distinct CDR3 sequences, 40% to 50% seen once. Study-level points and caveats: Naive T cell percentage by flow cytometry tracked strongly with beta diversity. Among T cells, TCR beta diversity per million cells dropped roughly linearly as age rose.

Sequencing input: blood. The clonotype originates from a man older than 75 in good health. The V call is TRBV29-1, the J call TRBJ2-1; the match to TRBD2 covers 10 bases. CDR3 loop: CSVKGGSSGSSYNEQFF. DNA of the CDR3: TGCAGCGTTAAGGGGGGATCTAGCGGGAGTTCTTACAATGAGCAGTTCTTC.